This entry is about one T cell receptor beta chain. Exposed enrollees had met someone with a PCR-confirmed or clinician-diagnosed COVID-19 case at some point within the 2 weeks before study entry. The data were obtained in a study of blood T cell repertoires in COVID-19. Study as a whole: Acute-phase and convalescent COVID-19 samples originated in the United States, Italy and Spain.

In the study's own analysis: Amplification of reference gene primers provided the estimated nucleated cell counts. The data were produced by immunoSEQ multiplex PCR, yet TCRdb's version contains in-frame clones alone and is incomplete. V and J calls and clone size come straight from that table; D and trimming were deduced from the DNA. The table shows some 270,000 clones, with approximately 85% occurring only once. This CDR3 is built from 17 residues. The V gene end was trimmed by 4 bases and the J gene end by 2 bases; junction bases not matched to a gene: 11. The V gene's germline CDR1 is LNHDA and CDR2 SQIVND (reference sequence).

The rearrangement joins TRBV19 to TRBJ1-3; TRBD1 agrees at 7 bases. The sequenced material came from PBMCs or T cells enriched from blood (not recorded which). The origin of this receptor is a woman aged 45 to 65 who had been exposed to COVID-19. The CDR3 region is CASSTAMGQKAGNTIYF. Written as DNA, the CDR3 is TGTGCCAGTAGTACAGCGATGGGACAGAAGGCTGGAAACACCATATATTTT.